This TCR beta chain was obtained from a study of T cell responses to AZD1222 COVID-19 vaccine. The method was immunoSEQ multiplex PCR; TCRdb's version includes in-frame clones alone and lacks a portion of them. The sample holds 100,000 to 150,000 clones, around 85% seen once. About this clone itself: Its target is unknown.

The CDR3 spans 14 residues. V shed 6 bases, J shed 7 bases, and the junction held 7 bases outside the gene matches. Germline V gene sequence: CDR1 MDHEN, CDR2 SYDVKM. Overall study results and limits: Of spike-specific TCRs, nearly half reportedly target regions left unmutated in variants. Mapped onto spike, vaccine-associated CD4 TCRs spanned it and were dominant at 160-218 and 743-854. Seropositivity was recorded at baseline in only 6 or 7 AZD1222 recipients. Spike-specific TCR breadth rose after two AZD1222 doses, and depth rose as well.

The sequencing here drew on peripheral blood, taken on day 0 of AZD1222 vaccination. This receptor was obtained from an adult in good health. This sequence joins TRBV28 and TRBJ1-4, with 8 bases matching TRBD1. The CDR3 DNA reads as TGTGCCAGCAGCCCTCCAGGGGGCAGTGAAAAACTGTTTTTT. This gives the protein CASSPPGGSEKLFF.